The 3 T cell receptor beta chains below were found in one sample sequenced in a study of shared clonotypes between healthy human individuals. The table came from immunoSEQ multiplex PCR; TCRdb's copy has only in-frame clones and leaves some out. Of some 95,000 clones in the sample, less than 80% were seen once. The sample was memory CD8+ T cells sorted from blood. Described subset: CD45RO+ cells pooled with CCR7-negative TemRA cells. The receptors were gathered from a man aged 30-40 years in good health.

The chain has TRBV6-1 and TRBJ1-5; weak D call: TRBD1 (6 bases). With 1 base removed from V and 12 bases from J, the gap between germline ends came to 19 bases. CDR1 and CDR2 from the germline V gene are MNHNS and SASEGT. The CDR3 is 15 amino acids. The CDR3: CASSEDVTGRRFQHF. DNA for the CDR3: TGTGCCAGCAGTGAAGATGTGACAGGTCGTCGTTTCCAGCATTTT.

V usage is TRBV7-3 and J usage is TRBJ2-1, with D possibly TRBD2 on 5 matching bases. The CDR3 runs 13 residues. Per germline, CDR1 SGHTA and CDR2 FQGTGA. Trimming pared 5 bases from V and 9 bases from J, leaving 14 bases between. CDR3 protein: CASSPEVHGEQFF. The CDR3 nucleotides read TGTGCCAGCAGCCCGGAGGTACACGGTGAGCAGTTCTTC.

This clone was seen more than once but under ten times. CDR3 sequence reads: CASRDLDEQYF. The CDR3 bases are TGTGCCAGCCGGGACCTTGACGAGCAGTACTTC. This chain links TRBV2 with TRBJ2-7, with D perhaps matching TRBD1 or TRBD2 (5 bases each). The V end was cut by 8 bases, the J end by 5 bases, with 10 bases between. The CDR3 covers 11 residues. Germline V gene lookup returns CDR1 SNHLY and CDR2 FYNNEI.